This T cell receptor beta chain came from a study of spatial heterogeneity in lung cancer. Study in general: There were, on average, more than ten raw-read appearances for each unique TCR and UMI combination. General study results and limits: Tumor TCRs that were ubiquitous and expanded showed up in blood more at resection than follow-up.

The presence of a unique molecular identifier marked each TCR cDNA molecule. TCRdb re-called the 5' RACE reads with MiXCR, one entry per CDR3 protein. Of around 24,000 distinct CDR3 sequences listed, around 13% are singletons. This clonotype was found many times. Its specificity is unknown. Described time point: sample taken at primary tumor resection. The input material, whole RNA from tumor, nontumor lung or frozen PBMC, was sequenced unsorted. Samples came from around 70 TRACERx patients with untreated early-stage lung cancer. V lost 0 bases, J lost 10 bases, and 6 bases stayed unmatched. The CDR3 runs 15 residues. Per germline, CDR1 LGHNA and CDR2 YSLEER.

The chain uses TRBV4-3 and TRBJ1-6; 7 nucleotides align to TRBD1. This sequence originates from a female donor with early-stage non-small cell lung cancer. This specimen was PBMCs, taken at surgery. CDR3 protein: CASSQDSAGGSPLHF. The CDR3 bases are TGCGCCAGCAGCCAAGATTCGGCAGGGGGATCACCCCTCCACTTT.